This TCR beta chain emerged from a study of blood T cell repertoires in COVID-19. Study as a whole: T cells, B-cell-depleted T cells, or PBMCs supplied cDNA or gDNA.

The CDR3 is 16 amino acids. This clone was observed once. Sequencing was performed with immunoSEQ multiplex PCR; in TCRdb, only in-frame clones are kept and a portion is missing. The repertoire has 200,000 to 250,000 clones, 82% of them found once; the top ten carry around 3.4%. The sequenced material came from PBMCs or T cells enriched from blood (not recorded which). This chain connects TRBV21-1 to TRBJ2-7; the table's D call, TRBD1, has no DNA check behind it. TRBV21-1 is a recognized pseudogene. The TCR sequence derives from a woman aged 55-70 years who had recovered from COVID-19. The CDR3 coding sequence is TGTGCCAGCAGACTTAAGGTGGGGACAGGGGACCACGAGCAGTACTTC. It yields the protein CASRLKVGTGDHEQYF.